This TCR beta chain was recorded in a study of post-analysis software for immune sequencing data. Study-wide context: Some patients lacked subtype; others had relapsing-remitting, secondary progressive or progressive-relapsing disease. The study, taken as a whole, reports: There were roughly 5 TRBV segments more frequent in patients than controls, and TRBV5-6, TRBV5-1 and TRBV20-1 were among them. Same-batch samples co-clustered strongly by F measure. Normalized Chao1 diversity was significantly reduced in patients versus controls.

Built from TCR beta cDNA, the libraries had unique molecular identifiers in them. TCRdb reprocessed the PCR reads via MiXCR and lists one record per CDR3 protein. The profile shows about 540,000 distinct CDR3 sequences, around 34% of them singletons. V was pared by 5 bases and J by 3 bases, with 5 bases of the junction left unmatched. The CDR3 has 14 amino acids. Looked up from germline, CDR1 is ENHRY and CDR2 is SYGVKD. There are a few counts of this clonotype. Its antigen is not known. This clonotype originated in a girl aged 2-17 years with multiple sclerosis. Sequencing was done on a sample of blood. The chain couples TRBV10-3 to TRBJ2-5, with 8 bases matching TRBD1. CDR3 sequence reads: CAISPTGDKETQYF. CDR3 in DNA: TGTGCCATCAGTCCGACAGGGGACAAAGAGACCCAGTACTTC.